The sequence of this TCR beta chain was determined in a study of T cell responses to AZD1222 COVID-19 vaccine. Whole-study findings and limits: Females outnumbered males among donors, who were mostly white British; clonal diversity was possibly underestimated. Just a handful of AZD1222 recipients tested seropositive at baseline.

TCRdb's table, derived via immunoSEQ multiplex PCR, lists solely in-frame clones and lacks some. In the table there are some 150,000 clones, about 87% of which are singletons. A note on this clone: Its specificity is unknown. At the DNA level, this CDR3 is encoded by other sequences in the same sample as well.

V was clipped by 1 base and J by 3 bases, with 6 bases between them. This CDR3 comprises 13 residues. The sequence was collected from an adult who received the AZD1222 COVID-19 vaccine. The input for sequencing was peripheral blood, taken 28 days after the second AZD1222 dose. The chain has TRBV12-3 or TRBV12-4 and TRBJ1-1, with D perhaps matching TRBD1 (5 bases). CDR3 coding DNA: TGTGCCAGCAGTTTAGGGGGGGACACTGAAGCTTTCTTT. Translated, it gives CASSLGGDTEAFF.